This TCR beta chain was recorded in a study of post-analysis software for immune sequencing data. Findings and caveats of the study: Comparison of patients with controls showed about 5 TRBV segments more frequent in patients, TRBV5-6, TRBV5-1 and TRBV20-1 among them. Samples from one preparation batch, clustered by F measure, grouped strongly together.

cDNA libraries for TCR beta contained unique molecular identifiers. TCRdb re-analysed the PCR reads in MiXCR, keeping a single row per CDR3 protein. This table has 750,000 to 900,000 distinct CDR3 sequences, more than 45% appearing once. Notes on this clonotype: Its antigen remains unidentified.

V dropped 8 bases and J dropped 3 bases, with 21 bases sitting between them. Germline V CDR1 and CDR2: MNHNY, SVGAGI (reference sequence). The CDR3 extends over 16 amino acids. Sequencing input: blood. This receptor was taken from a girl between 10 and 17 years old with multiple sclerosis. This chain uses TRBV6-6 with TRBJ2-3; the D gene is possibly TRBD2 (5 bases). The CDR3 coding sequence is TGTGCCAGCTCCCCACCGACTAACTTAGCAACAGATACGCAGTATTTT. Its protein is CASSPPTNLATDTQYF.